These 22 T cell receptor beta chains share one sample of origin, sequenced in a study of cytomegalovirus exposure and HLA in healthy donors. PCR was performed using 60 Vbeta and 13 Jbeta primers. Sequencing was performed with immunoSEQ multiplex PCR; in TCRdb, only in-frame clones are kept and a portion is missing. The repertoire includes roughly 200,000 clones, roughly 90% of them detected once, and around 0.3% sits in the top ten. Sequencing was done on a sample of PBMCs. The origin of the receptors is a woman aged 25 to 39 in good health and CMV-seronegative.

The rearrangement links TRBV5-4 to TRBJ2-4, with D unclear. Trimming took 2 bases from V and 0 from J, leaving 6 bases between them. Germline CDR1 and CDR2: SGHNT and YYREEE (reference sequence). CDR3 length: 14 amino acids. CDR3 residues: CASSFYSAKNIQYF. In DNA, the CDR3 is TGTGCCAGCAGCTTCTATTCAGCCAAAAACATTCAGTACTTC.

The chain carries TRBV9 and TRBJ2-5; TRBD2 agrees at 8 bases. CDR1 and CDR2 (germline): SGDLS, YYNGEE. The CDR3 length is 17 residues. V shed 0 bases, J shed 4 bases, and the junction held 11 bases outside the gene matches. The CDR3 DNA sequence: TGTGCCAGCAGCGTAGCTCCAGCGGGAGCTGGGGTAGAGACCCAGTACTTC. Amino acid sequence: CASSVAPAGAGVETQYF.

This chain joins TRBV6-1 and TRBJ2-5; TRBD1 agrees at 12 bases. Trimming took 4 bases from V and 4 from J; bases not matched to a gene: 4. CDR3 length: 15 amino acids. The germline gives CDR1 MNHNS, CDR2 SASEGT. CDR3 DNA sequence: TGTGCCAGCAGTGCCGGGGACAGGGGGCGAGAGACCCAGTACTTC. This translates into CASSAGDRGRETQYF.

This clone was found a few times. The chain carries TRBV19 and TRBJ1-2, with 7 nucleotides matching TRBD1. CDR3 length: 14 amino acids. With 8 bases clipped from V and 3 bases from J, the junction kept 9 bases outside the gene matches. Germline assignment: CDR1 LNHDA and CDR2 SQIVND (reference sequence). CDR3 in DNA: TGTGCCAGTGCTGGTAGGGGGCAGGACTATGGCTACACCTTC. Its protein is CASAGRGQDYGYTF.

V gene TRBV2 combines with J gene TRBJ2-2, with D unclear. The germline V gene has CDR1 SNHLY and CDR2 FYNNEI. The CDR3 is 14 residues long. V was clipped by 2 bases and J by 3 bases, with 7 bases between them. In DNA form, the CDR3 reads TGTGCCAGCAGTGAAATTGTCTACACCGGGGAGCTGTTTTTT. Translated, it gives CASSEIVYTGELFF.

This rearrangement joins TRBV28 to TRBJ1-2; 7 bases fit TRBD1. The V gene's germline CDR1 is MDHEN and CDR2 SYDVKM. V shed 4 bases and J 8 bases; nucleotides not matched to a gene: 19. CDR3 size: 17 residues. The CDR3 DNA follows: TGTGCCAGCAGTTCCAGACAGGGCTACACCTACGGGGGAGGCTACACCTTC. This codes for CASSSRQGYTYGGGYTF.

The chain carries TRBV9 and TRBJ2-5; 11 nucleotides agree with TRBD1. The CDR3 runs to 16 residues. CDR1 SGDLS and CDR2 YYNGEE come from the germline V gene. J gave up 5 bases and V 3 bases, and 9 bases lay outside the gene matches. CDR3: CASSARDRGYGETQYF. DNA for the CDR3: TGTGCCAGCAGCGCCCGGGACAGGGGGTACGGGGAGACCCAGTACTTC.

This clone was observed a handful of times. The CDR3 bases are TGCGCCAGCAGCGCTAGCGGGGGGGCCTATGAGCAGTTCTTC. Translation: CASSASGGAYEQFF. V and J are TRBV5-1 and TRBJ2-1; 12 bases align to TRBD2. V was pared by 4 bases and J by 8 bases, with 4 bases of the junction left unmatched. The CDR3 has 14 amino acids. Germline V gives CDR1 SGHRS, CDR2 YFSETQ.

The V call is TRBV6-1, the J call TRBJ2-1, with D perhaps matching TRBD2 (6 bases). CDR1 and CDR2 from the germline V gene are MNHNS and SASEGT. V dropped 5 bases and J dropped 6 bases, with 14 bases sitting between them. The CDR3 has 14 residues. Written as DNA, the CDR3 is TGTGCCAGCAGTAGGGACCTCGGGGGCAATGAGCAGTTCTTC. Protein: CASSRDLGGNEQFF.

The rearrangement links TRBV20-1 to TRBJ2-2; TRBD2 might be the D (5 bases). The CDR3 length is 11 residues. Germline CDR1 reads DFQATT; CDR2 reads SNEGSKA (reference sequence). With 7 bases removed from V and 6 bases from J, the gap between germline ends came to 9 bases. CDR3 sequence: CSGRLAGELFF. CDR3 bases: TGCAGTGGGAGGTTGGCCGGGGAGCTGTTTTTT.

V and J are TRBV25-1 and TRBJ1-3; D gene unclear. The germline V gene has CDR1 MGHDK and CDR2 SYGVNS. CDR3 length equals 14 residues. Trimming cost V 6 bases and J 0 bases, with 9 bases left between them. The CDR3 DNA reads TGTGCCAGCAGCCAGGCCAACTCTGGAAACACCATATATTTT. This translates into CASSQANSGNTIYF.

Only a few counts were recorded for this clone. V usage is TRBV29-1 and J usage is TRBJ2-7; 8 bases agree with TRBD1. Trimming cost V 3 bases and J 1 base; bases outside gene matches: 5. The CDR3 contains 14 residues. Germline CDR1 is SQVTM and CDR2 is ANQGSEA. The CDR3 nucleotides are TGCAGCGTTGACGGTGACAGGGGTTCCTACGAGCAGTACTTC. Residues: CSVDGDRGSYEQYF.

Here the CDR3 reads CASSPGTGDYGYTF. The CDR3 DNA reads TGTGCCAGCAGTCCCGGGACAGGCGACTATGGCTACACCTTC. The rearrangement joins TRBV5-4 to TRBJ1-2; 8 nucleotides agree with TRBD1. The CDR3 extends over 14 amino acids. Germline V lookup: CDR1 SGHNT, CDR2 YYREEE (reference sequence). With V trimmed by 5 bases and J by 3 bases, 6 bases remained unmatched.

J is TRBJ2-5 and V is TRBV1; TRBD2 is the table's D call, not checked against the DNA. TRBV1 is assigned pseudogene status. The length of the CDR3 is 18 residues. In nucleotides, the CDR3 is TGCACCACCCAATCCTCTCGACTAGCGGGAATACCTAGGGAGACCCAGTACTTC. It specifies CTTQSSRLAGIPRETQYF.

V gene TRBV19 combines with J gene TRBJ2-2; 7 positions agree with TRBD1. The CDR3 length is 15 residues. Germline V gives CDR1 LNHDA, CDR2 SQIVND (reference sequence). Trimming took 6 bases from V and 0 from J; bases not matched to a gene: 4. In DNA form, the CDR3 reads TGTGCCAGTAGCCCCCAGGGGGCGAACACCGGGGAGCTGTTTTTT. This sequence encodes CASSPQGANTGELFF.

V and J are TRBV11-2 and TRBJ2-1, with D possibly being TRBD2 (5 bases). The germline V gene has CDR1 SGHAT and CDR2 FQNNGV. The CDR3 runs to 14 residues. Trimming shortened V by 7 bases and J by 3 bases, and 13 bases separated the two germline ends. CDR3 nucleotide sequence: TGTGCCAGCACTCTGGGGAGTTACTACAATGAGCAGTTCTTC. Translated: CASTLGSYYNEQFF.

The genes are TRBV28 and TRBJ2-1, with 13 bases matching TRBD2. The ends lost 3 bases at V and 10 bases at J; junction bases unmatched: 3. The germline V gene has CDR1 MDHEN and CDR2 SYDVKM. This CDR3 is 14 amino acids long. This CDR3 reads CASSFTSGGDEQFF. CDR3 bases: TGTGCCAGCAGTTTTACTAGCGGGGGGGACGAGCAGTTCTTC.

This clone was detected once. The rearrangement uses TRBV6-1 and TRBJ2-1; 7 nucleotides match TRBD1. V dropped 2 bases and J dropped 4; count of bases not matched to a gene: 8. This CDR3 is 16 amino acids long. CDR1 and CDR2 from the germline V gene are MNHNS and SASEGT. The CDR3 region is CASSERFGTEYNEQFF. In DNA, the CDR3 is TGTGCCAGCAGTGAAAGATTTGGGACAGAGTACAATGAGCAGTTCTTC.

The chain joins TRBV5-1 to TRBJ1-1, with D perhaps TRBD1 (5 bases). Germline lookup yields CDR1 SGHRS and CDR2 YFSETQ. The V end lost 4 bases, the J end lost 5 bases, and 15 bases lay between the germline ends. The CDR3 spans 14 residues. The CDR3 loop reads CASSRILGGTEAFF. In nucleotides, the CDR3 is TGCGCCAGCAGCCGGATCCTTGGGGGGACTGAAGCTTTCTTT.

This clone was recorded once. The chain recombines TRBV5-4 with TRBJ2-1; 9 nucleotides agree with TRBD1. This CDR3 region has 15 residues. CDR1 is SGHNT, CDR2 YYREEE, per germline (reference sequence). The junction had 3 bases not matched to a gene; V was cut back by 4 bases and J by 1 base. Written as DNA, the CDR3 is TGTGCCAGCAGCCGGACAGGGGAGTCCTACAATGAGCAGTTCTTC. It translates to CASSRTGESYNEQFF.

The chain carries TRBV11-2 and TRBJ2-7; TRBD1 is a possible D gene (6 bases). V lost 5 bases and J 2 bases, leaving 19 bases between the germline ends. From germline, CDR1 is SGHAT and CDR2 FQNNGV. CDR3 length: 16 amino acids. CDR3 protein: CASSGQTGLLTYEQYF. CDR3 DNA sequence: TGTGCCAGCAGCGGACAGACCGGGCTGTTAACCTACGAGCAGTACTTC.

This clone was recorded only once. The rearrangement uses TRBV6-1 and TRBJ1-4, with D hard to call. The CDR3 covers 14 residues. The V gene's germline CDR1 is MNHNS and CDR2 SASEGT. Deletions cut 7 bases from V and 3 bases from J, with 12 bases between. CDR3 nucleotides: TGTGCCAGCAAGCGGAGGGAGTCTAATGAAAAACTGTTTTTT. It is translated as CASKRRESNEKLFF.